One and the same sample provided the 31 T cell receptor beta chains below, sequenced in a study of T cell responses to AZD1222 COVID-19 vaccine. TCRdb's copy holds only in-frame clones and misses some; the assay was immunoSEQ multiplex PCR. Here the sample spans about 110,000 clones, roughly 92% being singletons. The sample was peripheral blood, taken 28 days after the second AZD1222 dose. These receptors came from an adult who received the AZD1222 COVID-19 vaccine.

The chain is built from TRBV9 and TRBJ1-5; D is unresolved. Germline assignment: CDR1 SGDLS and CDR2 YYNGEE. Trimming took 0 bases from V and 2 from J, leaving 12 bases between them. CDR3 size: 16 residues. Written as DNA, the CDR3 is TGTGCCAGCAGCGTAGTTGAGGGTAAGGGCAATCAGCCCCAGCATTTT. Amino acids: CASSVVEGKGNQPQHF.

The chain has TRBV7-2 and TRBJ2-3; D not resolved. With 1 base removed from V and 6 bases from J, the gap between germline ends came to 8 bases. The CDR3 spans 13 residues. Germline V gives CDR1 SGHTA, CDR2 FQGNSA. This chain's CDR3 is CASSLGSRDTQYF. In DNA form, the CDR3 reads TGTGCCAGCAGCTTAGGTTCCCGGGATACGCAGTATTTT.

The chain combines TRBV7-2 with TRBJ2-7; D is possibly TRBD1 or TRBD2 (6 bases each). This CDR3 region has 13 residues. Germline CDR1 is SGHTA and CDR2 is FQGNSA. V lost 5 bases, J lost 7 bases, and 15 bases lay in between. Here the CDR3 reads CASSPRVGGEQYF. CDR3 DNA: TGTGCCAGCAGCCCGAGGGTAGGGGGGGAGCAGTACTTC.

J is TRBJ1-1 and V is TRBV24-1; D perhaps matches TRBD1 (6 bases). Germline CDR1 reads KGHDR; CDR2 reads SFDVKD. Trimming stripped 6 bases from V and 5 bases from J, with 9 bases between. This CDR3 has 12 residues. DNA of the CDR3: TGTGCCACCAGTCAGGGGCGGACTGAAGCTTTCTTT. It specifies CATSQGRTEAFF.

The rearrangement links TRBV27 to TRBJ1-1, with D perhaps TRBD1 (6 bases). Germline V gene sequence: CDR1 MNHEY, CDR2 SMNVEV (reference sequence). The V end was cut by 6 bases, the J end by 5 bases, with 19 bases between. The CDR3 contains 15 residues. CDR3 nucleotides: TGTGCCAGCAGCCCCTGGGGGCAGGGGAGGACTGAAGCTTTCTTT. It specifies CASSPWGQGRTEAFF.

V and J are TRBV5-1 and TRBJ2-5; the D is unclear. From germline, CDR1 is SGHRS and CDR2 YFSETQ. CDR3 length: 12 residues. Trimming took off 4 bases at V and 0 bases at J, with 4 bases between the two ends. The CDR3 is CASSGDQETQYF. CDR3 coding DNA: TGCGCCAGCAGCGGGGACCAAGAGACCCAGTACTTC. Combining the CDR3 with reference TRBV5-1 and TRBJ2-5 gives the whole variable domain KAGVTQTPRYLIKTRGQQVTLSCSPISGHRSVSWYQQTPGQGLQFLFEYFSETQRNKGNFPGRFSGRQFSNSRSEMNVSTLELGDSALYLCASSGDQETQYFGPGTRLLVL.

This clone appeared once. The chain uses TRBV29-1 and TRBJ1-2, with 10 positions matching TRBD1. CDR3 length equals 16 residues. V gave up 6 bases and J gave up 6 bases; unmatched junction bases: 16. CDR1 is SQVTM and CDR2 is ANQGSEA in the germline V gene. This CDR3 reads CSVATGGSSVLNGYTF. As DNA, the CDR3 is TGCAGCGTGGCGACAGGGGGCTCTTCAGTTTTGAATGGCTACACCTTC.

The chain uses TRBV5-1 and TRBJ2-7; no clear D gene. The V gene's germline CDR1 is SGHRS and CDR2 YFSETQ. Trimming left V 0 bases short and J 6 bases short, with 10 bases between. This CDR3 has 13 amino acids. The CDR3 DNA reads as TGCGCCAGCAGCTTGGATCTCGGCGGCGAGCAGTACTTC. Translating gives CASSLDLGGEQYF.

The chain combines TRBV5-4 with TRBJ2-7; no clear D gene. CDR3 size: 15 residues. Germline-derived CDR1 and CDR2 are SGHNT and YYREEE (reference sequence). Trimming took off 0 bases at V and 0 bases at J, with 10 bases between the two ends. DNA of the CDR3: TGTGCCAGCAGCTTGGGGGTCATAGGCTCCTACGAGCAGTACTTC. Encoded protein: CASSLGVIGSYEQYF.

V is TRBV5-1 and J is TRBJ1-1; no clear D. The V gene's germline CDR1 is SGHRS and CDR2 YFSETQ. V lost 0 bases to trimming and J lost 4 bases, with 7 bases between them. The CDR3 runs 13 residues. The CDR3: CASSLDKFTEAFF. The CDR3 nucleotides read TGCGCCAGCAGCTTGGACAAGTTCACTGAAGCTTTCTTT.

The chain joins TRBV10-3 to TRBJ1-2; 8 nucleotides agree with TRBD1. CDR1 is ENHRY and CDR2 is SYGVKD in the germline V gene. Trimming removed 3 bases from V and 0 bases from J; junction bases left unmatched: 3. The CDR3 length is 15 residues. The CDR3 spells CAISDAGGTNYGYTF. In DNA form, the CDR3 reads TGTGCCATCAGTGACGCAGGGGGCACTAACTATGGCTACACCTTC.

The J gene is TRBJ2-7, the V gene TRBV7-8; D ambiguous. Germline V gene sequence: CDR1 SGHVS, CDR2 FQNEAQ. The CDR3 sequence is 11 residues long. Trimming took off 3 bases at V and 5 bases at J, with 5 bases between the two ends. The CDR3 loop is CASSFRNEQYF. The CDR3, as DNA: TGTGCCAGCAGCTTTCGCAACGAGCAGTACTTC.

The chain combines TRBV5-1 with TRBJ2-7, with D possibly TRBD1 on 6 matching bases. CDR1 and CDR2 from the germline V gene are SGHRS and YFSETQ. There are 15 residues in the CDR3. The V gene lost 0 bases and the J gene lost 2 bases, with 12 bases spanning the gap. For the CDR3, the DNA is TGCGCCAGCAGCTTGGGACAGGAGCCAGCCTACGAGCAGTACTTC. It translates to CASSLGQEPAYEQYF.

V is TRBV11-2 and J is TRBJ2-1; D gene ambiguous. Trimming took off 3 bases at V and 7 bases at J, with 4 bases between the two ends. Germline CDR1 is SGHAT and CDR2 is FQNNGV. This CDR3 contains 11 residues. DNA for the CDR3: TGTGCCAGCAGCTTCTTTAATGAGCAGTTCTTC. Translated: CASSFFNEQFF. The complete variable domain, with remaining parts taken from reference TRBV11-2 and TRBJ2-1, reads EAGVAQSPRYKIIEKRQSVAFWCNPISGHATLYWYQQILGQGPKLLIQFQNNGVVDDSQLPKDRFSAERLKGVDSTLKIQPAKLEDSAVYLCASSFFNEQFFGPGTRLTVL.

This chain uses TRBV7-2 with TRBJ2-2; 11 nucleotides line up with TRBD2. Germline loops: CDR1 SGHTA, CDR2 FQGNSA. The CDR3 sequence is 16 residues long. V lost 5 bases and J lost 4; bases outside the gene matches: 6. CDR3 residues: CASSPTSGVSTGELFF. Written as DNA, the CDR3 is TGTGCCAGCAGCCCGACTAGCGGGGTTTCCACCGGGGAGCTGTTTTTT.

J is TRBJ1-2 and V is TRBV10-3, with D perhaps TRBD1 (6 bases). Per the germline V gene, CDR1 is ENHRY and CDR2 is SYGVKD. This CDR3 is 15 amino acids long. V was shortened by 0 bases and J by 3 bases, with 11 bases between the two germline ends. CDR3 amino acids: CAISESGGADYGYTF. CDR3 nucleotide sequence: TGTGCCATCAGTGAGTCCGGGGGCGCGGACTATGGCTACACCTTC.

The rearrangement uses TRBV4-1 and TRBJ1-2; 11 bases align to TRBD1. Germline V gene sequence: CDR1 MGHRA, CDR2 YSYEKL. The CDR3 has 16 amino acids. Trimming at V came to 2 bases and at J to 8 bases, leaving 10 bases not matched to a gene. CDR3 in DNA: TGCGCCAGCAGCCAATCCCGGACAGGGGGCGTATGGGGCTACACCTTC. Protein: CASSQSRTGGVWGYTF.

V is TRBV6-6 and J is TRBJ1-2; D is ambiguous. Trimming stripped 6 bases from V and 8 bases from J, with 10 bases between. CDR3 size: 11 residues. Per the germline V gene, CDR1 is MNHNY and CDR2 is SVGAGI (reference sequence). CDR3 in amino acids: CASREGGGYTF. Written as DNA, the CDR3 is TGTGCCAGCAGAGAGGGTGGCGGCTACACCTTC.

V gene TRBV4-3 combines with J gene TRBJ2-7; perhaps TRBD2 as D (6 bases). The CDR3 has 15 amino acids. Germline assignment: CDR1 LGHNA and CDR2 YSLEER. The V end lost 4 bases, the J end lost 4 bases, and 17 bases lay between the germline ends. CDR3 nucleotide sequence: TGCGCCAGCAGCCCGATGATGGGGGGTTTGTACGAGCAGTACTTC. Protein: CASSPMMGGLYEQYF.

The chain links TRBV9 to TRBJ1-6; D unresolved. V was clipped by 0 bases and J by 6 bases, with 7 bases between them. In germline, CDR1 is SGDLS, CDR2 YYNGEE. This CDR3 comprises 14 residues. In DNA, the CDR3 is TGTGCCAGCAGCGTAGGGACGGCTAATTCACCCCTCCACTTT. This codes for CASSVGTANSPLHF.

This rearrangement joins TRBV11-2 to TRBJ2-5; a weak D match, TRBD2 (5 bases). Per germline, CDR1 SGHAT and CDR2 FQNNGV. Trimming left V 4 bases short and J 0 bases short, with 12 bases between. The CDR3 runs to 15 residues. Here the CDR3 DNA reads TGTGCCAGCAGCTACGCTCGGGGATACCAAGAGACCCAGTACTTC. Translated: CASSYARGYQETQYF.

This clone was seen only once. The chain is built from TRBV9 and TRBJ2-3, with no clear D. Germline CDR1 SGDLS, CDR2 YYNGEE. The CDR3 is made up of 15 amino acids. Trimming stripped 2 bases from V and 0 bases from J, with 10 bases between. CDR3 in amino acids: CASSVRQISTDTQYF. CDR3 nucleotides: TGTGCCAGCAGCGTCCGGCAGATTAGCACAGATACGCAGTATTTT.

Here the CDR3 DNA reads TGTGCCAGCTCCCCGACCAGGGGCGAACGCAATCAGCCCCAGCATTTT. Protein: CASSPTRGERNQPQHF. The V call is TRBV18, the J call TRBJ1-5, with D maybe TRBD1 (6 bases). The CDR3 runs to 16 residues. Trimming cost V 6 bases and J 2 bases, with 17 bases left between them. Germline CDR1 KGHSH, CDR2 LQKENI. The full variable domain, rest sourced from reference TRBV18 and TRBJ1-5, is NAGVMQNPRHLVRRRGQEARLRCSPMKGHSHVYWYRQLPEEGLKFMVYLQKENIIDESGMPKERFSAEFPKEGPSILRIQQVVRGDSAAYFCASSPTRGERNQPQHFGDGTRLSIL.

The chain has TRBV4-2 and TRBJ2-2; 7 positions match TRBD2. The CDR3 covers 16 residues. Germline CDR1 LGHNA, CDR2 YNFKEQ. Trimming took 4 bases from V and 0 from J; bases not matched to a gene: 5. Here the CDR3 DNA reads TGTGCCAGCAGCCCGTTCGCGGGGGCGAACACCGGGGAGCTGTTTTTT. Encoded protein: CASSPFAGANTGELFF.

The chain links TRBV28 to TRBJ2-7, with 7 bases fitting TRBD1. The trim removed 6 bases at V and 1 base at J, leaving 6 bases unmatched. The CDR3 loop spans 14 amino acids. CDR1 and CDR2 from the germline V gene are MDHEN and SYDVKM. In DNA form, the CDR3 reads TGTGCCAGCAGGGGACAGTTGGGGTCCTACGAGCAGTACTTC. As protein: CASRGQLGSYEQYF.

This CDR3 is CASSNRVRRLAGGPNEQFF. In DNA form, the CDR3 reads TGTGCCAGCAGTAACAGGGTAAGAAGACTAGCGGGGGGCCCCAATGAGCAGTTCTTC. The chain is built from TRBV5-5 and TRBJ2-1, with 13 bases lining up with TRBD2. The V and J ends lost 5 bases and 6 bases, in that order; junction bases with no gene match: 17. The CDR3 is made up of 19 amino acids. Germline V gene lookup returns CDR1 SGHKS and CDR2 YYEKEE (reference sequence).

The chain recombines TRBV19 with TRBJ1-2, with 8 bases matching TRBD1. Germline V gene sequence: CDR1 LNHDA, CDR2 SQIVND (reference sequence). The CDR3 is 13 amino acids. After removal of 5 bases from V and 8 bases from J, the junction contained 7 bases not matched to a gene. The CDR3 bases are TGTGCCAGTAGTTGGACAGGGACCCAAGGCTACACCTTC. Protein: CASSWTGTQGYTF.

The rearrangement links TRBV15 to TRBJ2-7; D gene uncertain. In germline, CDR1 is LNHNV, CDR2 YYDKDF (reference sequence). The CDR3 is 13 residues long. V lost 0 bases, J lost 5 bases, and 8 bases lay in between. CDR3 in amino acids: CATSRDLTDEQYF. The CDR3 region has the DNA TGTGCCACCAGCAGAGATTTGACGGACGAGCAGTACTTC.

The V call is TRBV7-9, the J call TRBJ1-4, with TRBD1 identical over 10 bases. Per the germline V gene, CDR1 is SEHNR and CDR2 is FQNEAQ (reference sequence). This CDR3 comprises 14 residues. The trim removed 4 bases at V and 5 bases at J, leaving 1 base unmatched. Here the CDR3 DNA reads TGTGCCAGCAGCTCGGGACAGGGGAATGAAAAACTGTTTTTT. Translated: CASSSGQGNEKLFF.

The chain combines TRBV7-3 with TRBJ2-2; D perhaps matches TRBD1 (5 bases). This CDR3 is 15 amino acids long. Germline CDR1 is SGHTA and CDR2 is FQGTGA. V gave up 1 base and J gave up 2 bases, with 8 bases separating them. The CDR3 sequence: CASSLMTANTGELFF. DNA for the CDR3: TGTGCCAGCAGCTTAATGACAGCTAACACCGGGGAGCTGTTTTTT.

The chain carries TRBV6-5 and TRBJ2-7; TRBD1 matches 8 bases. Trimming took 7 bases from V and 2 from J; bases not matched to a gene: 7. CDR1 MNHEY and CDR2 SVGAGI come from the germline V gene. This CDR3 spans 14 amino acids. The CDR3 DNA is TGTGCCAGCAAGATCCTGACAGGGGCCTACGAGCAGTACTTC. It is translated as CASKILTGAYEQYF.